This entry concerns a single T cell receptor (beta chain). This clonotype was found a few times. Its antigen target is currently unknown. Base-call qualities are not available, and no considerably larger clone is one nucleotide away. This specimen's treatment or condition label, per the study, means: live attenuated yellow fever vaccine strain. At each blood-draw timepoint, two biological replicates of bulk PBMCs were collected. A standard Ficoll-Paque protocol was used to isolate PBMCs from peripheral blood. RNA was extracted with TriZol from bulk PBMCs, CD4 and CD8 fractions, and dextramer-positive and dextramer-negative fractions. Germline trimming amounts to 6 bases on V and 1 base on J, with 11 as the count of junction bases outside the gene matches. From its cysteine to its phenylalanine, the CDR3 spans 17 amino acids. The CDR3 DNA has 51 bases and is translated from base 1. This specimen belongs to a study of T cells after yellow fever vaccination (dated by TCRdb to about 2019). Regarding the research as a whole: The SMART-Seq v4 Ultra Low Input RNA kit was used to prepare libraries from fractions with low cell numbers. To follow T-cell clones before and after primary and booster YFV17D yellow fever vaccination, bulk TCR alpha and beta repertoires were sequenced over time. Two healthy male donors made up the cohort, one aged 18 to 30 years and the other aged 30 to 40 years. Blood samples were taken at several timepoints before and after primary and secondary immunization, and bulk PBMC replicates and cell subsets were isolated. Overall results and qualifications from the work: The study included only two donors, which limits how far the findings can be generalized. After the booster, most clones that had expanded after primary vaccination were detected again (nearly 97% of CD4 and around nine tenths of CD8), suggesting broad maintenance of memory. A small share of clonotypes occurred in both CD4 and CD8 compartments, likely arising from convergent recombination. Compared with the primary T-cell response, the secondary T-cell response was weaker but faster, peaking on day 5 rather than day 15. Computational filtering was needed because FACS-sorted repertoires could contain abundant contaminating clonotypes from the bulk population.

The instrument given in TCRdb is Illumina NovaSeq 6000. TCR cDNA was made using 5'RACE template switching, a step that added a universal primer site and unique molecular identifiers. Priming for cDNA synthesis came from both the TCR alpha and TCR beta constant segments. Two PCR steps were used to amplify libraries, with sample barcodes and sequencing adapters being added in the second step. Sequencing of libraries was performed on Illumina HiSeq 2500 (2x100 bp) or NovaSeq (2x150 bp). In the paper's pipeline: MIGEC handled demultiplexing of reads and collapsing into UMI consensus sequences, while MiXCR performed V(D)J alignment. Using edgeR on replicate PBMC samples, clonotypes were called vaccine-responding if FDR was below 0.01 and the log2 fold change was above 5 up to day 15. CD4 or CD8 identity was assigned to each bulk clonotype according to whether the clonotype was present at higher abundance in the sequenced CD4 repertoire or the sequenced CD8 repertoire. In-frame beta chains were kept once TCRdb had trimmed the public reads at Q25 with fastp and called clones with MiXCR. Entries that share a CDR3 protein sequence are merged under the most common genes and DNA. These V and J calls derive from TCRdb rather than the authors' analysis. The sample profile shows some 390,000 distinct CDR3 sequences; over 15% of them were found once. The ten largest account for 18% of the sample.

This receptor was obtained from a man aged 18 to 30 who received the YFV17D yellow fever vaccine. The chain is made from TRBV12-3 or TRBV12-4 and TRBJ2-2, with TRBD1 matching 7 junction bases. The sample here was PBMCs, taken before the yellow fever booster vaccination. The DNA sequence is given as TGTGCCAGCAGGCTACTAGGGGGACAGAAGAACACCGGGGAGCTGTTTTTT. The resulting protein is CASRLLGGQKNTGELFF.